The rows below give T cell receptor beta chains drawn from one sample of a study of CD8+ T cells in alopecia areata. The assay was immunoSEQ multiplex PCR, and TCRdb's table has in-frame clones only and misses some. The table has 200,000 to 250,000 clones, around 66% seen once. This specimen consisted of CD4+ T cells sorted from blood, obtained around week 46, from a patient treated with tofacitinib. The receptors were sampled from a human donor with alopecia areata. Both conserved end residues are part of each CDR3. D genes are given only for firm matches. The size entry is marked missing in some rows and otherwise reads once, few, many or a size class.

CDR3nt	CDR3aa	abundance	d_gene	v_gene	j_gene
TGTGCCAGCAGCCACGGGACCCGAGGATCACCCCTCCACTTT	CASSHGTRGSPLHF	NA	NA	TRBV5-4	TRBJ1-6
TGTGCCTGGAGTCGGCAGGGCGGCGACGAGCAGTACTTC	CAWSRQGGDEQYF	NA	NA	TRBV30	TRBJ2-7
TGTGCCACCAGCAGAGGAAGATCCGGACAGGGGGCAACTAATGAAAAACTGTTTTTT	CATSRGRSGQGATNEKLFF	few	TRBD1	TRBV15	TRBJ1-4
TGTGCCAGCAGCTTGGACAGGATAGCGAATTCACCCCTCCACTTT	CASSLDRIANSPLHF	NA	TRBD1	TRBV7-8	TRBJ1-6
TGTGCCTGGAGTGTACGGGTCGGGACAGGGAACCAAGAGACCCAGTACTTC	CAWSVRVGTGNQETQYF	NA	TRBD1	TRBV30	TRBJ2-5
TGTGCCAGCAGCCCAATAGCCGGGGATGAGCAGTTCTTC	CASSPIAGDEQFF	few	NA	TRBV7-2	TRBJ2-1
TGCAGCGTTGAAGGTTTGGGGGAGACCCAGTACTTC	CSVEGLGETQYF	few	NA	TRBV29-1	TRBJ2-5
TGTGCCATCGGGGGGCTCGCCGAGCAGTACTTC	CAIGGLAEQYF	NA	NA	TRBV10-3	TRBJ2-7
TGTGCCAGCAGCCCGACTCGGGGCACAGATACGCAGTATTTT	CASSPTRGTDTQYF	NA	NA	TRBV11-2	TRBJ2-3
TGCAGCGTTTCGGAAGGGGCTCTCACCGGCGCTGAAGCTTTCTTT	CSVSEGALTGAEAFF	NA	NA	TRBV29-1	TRBJ1-1
TGTGCCAGCAGTTCAGCGACGGGCGAAAAACTGTTTTTT	CASSSATGEKLFF	few	NA	TRBV28	TRBJ1-4
TGTGCCAGCTCACCGGTAGCGGACAGGGCGAGGAGCGAGCAGTACTTC	CASSPVADRARSEQYF	once	TRBD1	TRBV18	TRBJ2-7
TGTGCCAGCAGCCAGACGACATTCGATGAGCAGTTCTTC	CASSQTTFDEQFF	NA	NA	TRBV4-2	TRBJ2-1
TGTGCCTGGAGTGTCCTGAAAACGGTGACTGAAGCTTTCTTT	CAWSVLKTVTEAFF	NA	NA	TRBV30	TRBJ1-1
TGCAGCGTCGACCTACGGACAGGCCCGGGATTTCAAGAGACCCAGTACTTC	CSVDLRTGPGFQETQYF	NA	TRBD1	TRBV29-1	TRBJ2-5
TGCGCCAGCAGCTTGGTGGACCCGCGAAAAAATCAGCCCCAGCATTTT	CASSLVDPRKNQPQHF	once	NA	TRBV5-1	TRBJ1-5
TGTGCCAGCAGCTCGACTAGGCAATCCTACAATGAGCAGTTCTTC	CASSSTRQSYNEQFF	NA	NA	TRBV7-2	TRBJ2-1
TGTGCCTGGAGTCGAACCGGGACAGGGAAAGGCTACACCTTC	CAWSRTGTGKGYTF	NA	TRBD1	TRBV30	TRBJ1-2
TGCGCCAGCAGCCGGACAGGGGGGACCTCCGGTAGCTACACCTTC	CASSRTGGTSGSYTF	NA	TRBD1	TRBV5-1	TRBJ1-2
TGTGCCAGCAGTCCGCAAACCAGACAAGGGGGTACGCAGTATTTT	CASSPQTRQGGTQYF	NA	NA	TRBV27	TRBJ2-3
TGTGCCAGCAGTGTTGGCCTGGGCTCCAAAAACATTCAGTACTTC	CASSVGLGSKNIQYF	once	NA	TRBV2	TRBJ2-4
TGTGCCAGCAGCACCATCCCTGGAGATTCTAAACAGTTCTTC	CASSTIPGDSKQFF	NA	NA	TRBV9	TRBJ2-1
TGTGCCAGCAGCCCGGACAGGGGCTACGAGCAGTACTTC	CASSPDRGYEQYF	NA	TRBD1	TRBV5-6	TRBJ2-7